This T cell receptor (beta chain) was sequenced for a study of blood T cell repertoires in COVID-19. Study overall: Whether acute or convalescent, the COVID-19 samples came from the United States, Italy and Spain. In each case, the material was cDNA or gDNA derived from T cells, B-cell-depleted T cells, or PBMCs.

Trimming pared 2 bases from V and 7 bases from J, leaving 12 bases between. The CDR3 length is 13 residues. From germline, CDR1 is SGDLS and CDR2 YYNGEE. Under the authors' procedure: For nucleated cells, counts were estimated from reference gene primer amplification. Assay: immunoSEQ multiplex PCR; the TCRdb copy retains only in-frame clones and omits some. V, J and clone size are those of that table, while D and trimming were read from the DNA. This sample has about 64,000 clones, with 75% to 95% found just once. The chain couples TRBV9 to TRBJ1-2, with D tentatively TRBD1 (6 bases). The material sequenced was peripheral blood. The origin of this receptor is a woman of 80 years or more with active COVID-19. The CDR3 is CASSVGGGAGYTF. The DNA for the CDR3 is TGTGCCAGCAGCGTGGGTGGGGGCGCTGGCTACACCTTC.